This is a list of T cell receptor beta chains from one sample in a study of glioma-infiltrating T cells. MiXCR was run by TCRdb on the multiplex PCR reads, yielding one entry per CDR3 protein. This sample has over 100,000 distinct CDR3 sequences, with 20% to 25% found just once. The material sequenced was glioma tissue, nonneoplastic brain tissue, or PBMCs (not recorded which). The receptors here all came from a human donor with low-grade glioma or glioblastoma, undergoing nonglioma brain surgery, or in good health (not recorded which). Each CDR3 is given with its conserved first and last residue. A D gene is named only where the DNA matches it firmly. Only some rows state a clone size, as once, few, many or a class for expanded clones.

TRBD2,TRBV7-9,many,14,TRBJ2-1,TGTGCCAGCAGCTCGGGACTAGCGGGGGGTCAGCAGTTCTTC,CASSSGLAGGQQFF
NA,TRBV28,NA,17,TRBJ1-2,TGTGCCAGCAGTGAGAACGCCGGGGAGGGTCGGGGCTATGGCTACACCTTC,CASSENAGEGRGYGYTF
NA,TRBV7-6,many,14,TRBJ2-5,TGTGCCAGCAGCGCACGGGGGATCCAAGAGACCCAGTACTTC,CASSARGIQETQYF
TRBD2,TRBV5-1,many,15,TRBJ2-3,TGCGCCAGCACCTCCCTAGCGGGAGGGGAGGATACGCAGTATTTT,CASTSLAGGEDTQYF
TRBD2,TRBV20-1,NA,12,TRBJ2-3,TGCAGTGCTACCGGACTAGCGGATACGCAGTATTTT,CSATGLADTQYF
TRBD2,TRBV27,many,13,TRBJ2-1,TGTGCCAGCAGGACTAGCGGGCGCAATGAGCAGTTCTTC,CASRTSGRNEQFF
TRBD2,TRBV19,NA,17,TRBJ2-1,TGTGCCAGTAGTCCCCGGACTAGCGGGAGGGGATACAATGAGCAGTTCTTC,CASSPRTSGRGYNEQFF
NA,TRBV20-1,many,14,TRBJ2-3,TGCAGTGCTAGTGATGGAACCCCACAAGATACGCAGTATTTT,CSASDGTPQDTQYF
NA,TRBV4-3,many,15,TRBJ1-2,TGCGCCAGCAGCCAAGTTTTAGGGAGCGGCGGTGGCTACACCTTC,CASSQVLGSGGGYTF
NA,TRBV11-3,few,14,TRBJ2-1,TGTGCCAGCAGCTTGGGACTCTTCTACAATGAGCAGTTCTTC,CASSLGLFYNEQFF
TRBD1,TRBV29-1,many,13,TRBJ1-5,TGCAGCATATCCGGGACAGGGGGTCAGCCCCAGCATTTT,CSISGTGGQPQHF
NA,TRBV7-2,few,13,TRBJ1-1,TGTGCCAGCAGCTTGCAAAGACGCCCTGAAGCTTTCTTT,CASSLQRRPEAFF
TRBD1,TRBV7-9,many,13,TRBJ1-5,TGTGCCAGCAGCTCGACAGGGCCTCAGCCCCAGCATTTT,CASSSTGPQPQHF
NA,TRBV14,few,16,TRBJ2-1,TGTGCCAGCAGCCAAGTGCCAGGGCGGTCCTACAATGAGCAGTTCTTC,CASSQVPGRSYNEQFF
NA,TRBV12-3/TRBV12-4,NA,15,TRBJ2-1,TGTGCCAGCAGTCAGGACTGGAGCTCCTACAATGAGCAGTTCTTC,CASSQDWSSYNEQFF
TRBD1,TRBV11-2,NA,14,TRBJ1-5,TGTGCCAGCAGCCAGGGGAGGGGGCAACAGCCCCAGCATTTT,CASSQGRGQQPQHF
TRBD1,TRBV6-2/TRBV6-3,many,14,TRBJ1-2,TGTGCCAGCAGCCTATCGACAGGGGCCTATGGCTACACCTTC,CASSLSTGAYGYTF
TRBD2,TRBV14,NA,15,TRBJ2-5,TGTGCCAGCAGTCGCCTAGCGGGGGCGATGATGGCCCAGTACTTC,CASSRLAGAMMAQYF
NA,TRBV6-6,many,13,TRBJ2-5,TGTGCCAGCAGTTACTCGGGCCAAGAGACCCAGTACTTC,CASSYSGQETQYF
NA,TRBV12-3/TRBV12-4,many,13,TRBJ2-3,TGTGCCAGCAGTGGCCGGACCCAAGGGACGCAGTATTTT,CASSGRTQGTQYF
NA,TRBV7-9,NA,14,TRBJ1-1,TGTGCCAGCAGCTATGCCCCAGTACAGACTGAAGCTTTCTTT,CASSYAPVQTEAFF
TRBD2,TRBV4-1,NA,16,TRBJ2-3,TGCGCCAGCAGCCAAGGCCTAGCGGGGTTCACAGATACGCAGTATTTT,CASSQGLAGFTDTQYF
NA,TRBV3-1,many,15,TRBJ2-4,TGTGCCAGCAGCCAAGATCTAAGGGCCAAAAACATTCAGTACTTC,CASSQDLRAKNIQYF
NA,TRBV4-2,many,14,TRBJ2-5,TGTGCCAGCAGCCTCCGACTAGGGGGAGAGACCCAGTACTTC,CASSLRLGGETQYF
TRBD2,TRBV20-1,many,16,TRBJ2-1,TGCAGTGCTAGTTTATCTATTCTAGCGGCTTACAATGAGCAGTTCTTC,CSASLSILAAYNEQFF